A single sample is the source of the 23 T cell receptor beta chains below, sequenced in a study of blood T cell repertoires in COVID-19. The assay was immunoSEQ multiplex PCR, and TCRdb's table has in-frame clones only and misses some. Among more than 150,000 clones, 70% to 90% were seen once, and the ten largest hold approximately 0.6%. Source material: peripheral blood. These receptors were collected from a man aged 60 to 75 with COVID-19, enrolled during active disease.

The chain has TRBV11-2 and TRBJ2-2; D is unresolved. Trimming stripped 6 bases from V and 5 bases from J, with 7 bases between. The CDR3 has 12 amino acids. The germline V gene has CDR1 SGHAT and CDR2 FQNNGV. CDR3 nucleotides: TGTGCCAGCAGACATAATACCGGGGAGCTGTTTTTT. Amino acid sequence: CASRHNTGELFF.

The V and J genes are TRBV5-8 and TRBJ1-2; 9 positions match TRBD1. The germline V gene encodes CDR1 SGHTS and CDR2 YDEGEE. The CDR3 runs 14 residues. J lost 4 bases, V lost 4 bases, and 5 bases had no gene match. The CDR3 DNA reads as TGTGCCAGCAGCAAGGGACAGGGCGGCTATGGCTACACCTTC. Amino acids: CASSKGQGGYGYTF.

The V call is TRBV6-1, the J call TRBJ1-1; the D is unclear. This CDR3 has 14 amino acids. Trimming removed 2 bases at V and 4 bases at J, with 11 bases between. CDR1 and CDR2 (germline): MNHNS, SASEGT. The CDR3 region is CASSEPGVSTEAFF. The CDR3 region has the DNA TGTGCCAGCAGTGAACCGGGAGTGAGCACTGAAGCTTTCTTT.

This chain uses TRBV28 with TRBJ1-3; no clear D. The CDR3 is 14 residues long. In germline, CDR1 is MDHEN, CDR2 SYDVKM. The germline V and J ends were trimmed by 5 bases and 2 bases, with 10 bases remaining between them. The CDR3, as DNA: TGTGCCAGCAGTCGACCCGGAGCTGGAAACACCATATATTTT. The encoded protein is CASSRPGAGNTIYF.

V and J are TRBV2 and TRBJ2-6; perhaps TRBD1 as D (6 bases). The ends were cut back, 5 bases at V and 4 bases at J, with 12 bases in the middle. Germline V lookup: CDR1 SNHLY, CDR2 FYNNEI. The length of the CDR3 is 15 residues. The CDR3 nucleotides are TGTGCCAGCAGTTCGACAGGCACCGGGGCCAACGTCCTGACTTTC. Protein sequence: CASSSTGTGANVLTF.

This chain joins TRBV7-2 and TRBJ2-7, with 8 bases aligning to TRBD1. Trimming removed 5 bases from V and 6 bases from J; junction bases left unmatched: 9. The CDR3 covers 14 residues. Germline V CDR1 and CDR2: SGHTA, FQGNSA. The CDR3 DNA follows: TGTGCCAGCAGCCCTGGGACAGGCCTTTTCGAGCAGTACTTC. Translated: CASSPGTGLFEQYF.

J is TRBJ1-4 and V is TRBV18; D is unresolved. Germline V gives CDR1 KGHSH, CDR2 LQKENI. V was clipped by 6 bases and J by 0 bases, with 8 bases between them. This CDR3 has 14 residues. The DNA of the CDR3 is TGTGCCAGCTCCCCCGGGACAACTAATGAAAAACTGTTTTTT. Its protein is CASSPGTTNEKLFF.

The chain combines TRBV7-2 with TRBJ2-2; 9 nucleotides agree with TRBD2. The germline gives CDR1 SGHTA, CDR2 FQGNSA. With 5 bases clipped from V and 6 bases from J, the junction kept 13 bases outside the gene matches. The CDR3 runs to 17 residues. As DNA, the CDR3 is TGTGCCAGCAGCAGCGGGTATTGGCGGGGGGGTGCCGGGGAGCTGTTTTTT. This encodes CASSSGYWRGGAGELFF.

CDR3 residues: CASSSHRESEQYF. The CDR3 region has the DNA TGCGCCAGCAGCTCACACAGGGAGAGCGAGCAGTACTTC. This chain joins TRBV4-3 and TRBJ2-7, with D possibly matching TRBD1 (6 bases). The length of the CDR3 is 13 residues. Looked up from germline, CDR1 is LGHNA and CDR2 is YSLEER. Trimming stripped 5 bases from V and 6 bases from J, with 14 bases between.

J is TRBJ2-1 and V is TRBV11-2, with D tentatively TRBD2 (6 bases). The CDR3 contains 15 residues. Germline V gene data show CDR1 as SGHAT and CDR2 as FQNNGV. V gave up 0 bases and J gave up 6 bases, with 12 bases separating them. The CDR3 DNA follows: TGTGCCAGCAGCTTAGACCCCGGGACTTTCAATGAGCAGTTCTTC. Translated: CASSLDPGTFNEQFF.

The CDR3: CASSIVGQPQHF. The CDR3 nucleotides read TGTGCCAGTAGTATAGTCGGGCAGCCCCAGCATTTT. The chain combines TRBV19 with TRBJ1-5, with unresolved D. This CDR3 is 12 amino acids long. Germline V gene data show CDR1 as LNHDA and CDR2 as SQIVND (reference sequence). Trimming left V 1 base short and J 7 bases short, with 5 bases between.

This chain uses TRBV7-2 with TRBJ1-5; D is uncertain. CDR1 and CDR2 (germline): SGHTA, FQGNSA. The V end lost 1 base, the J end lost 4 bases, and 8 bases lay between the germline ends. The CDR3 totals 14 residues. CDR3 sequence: CASSLDFRNQPQHF. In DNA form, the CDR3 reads TGTGCCAGCAGCTTAGATTTCAGAAATCAGCCCCAGCATTTT.

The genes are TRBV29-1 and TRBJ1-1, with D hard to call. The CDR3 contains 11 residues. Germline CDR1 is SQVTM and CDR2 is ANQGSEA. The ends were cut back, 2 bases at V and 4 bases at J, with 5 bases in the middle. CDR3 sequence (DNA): TGCAGCGTTGAATGGGCCACTGAAGCTTTCTTT. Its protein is CSVEWATEAFF.

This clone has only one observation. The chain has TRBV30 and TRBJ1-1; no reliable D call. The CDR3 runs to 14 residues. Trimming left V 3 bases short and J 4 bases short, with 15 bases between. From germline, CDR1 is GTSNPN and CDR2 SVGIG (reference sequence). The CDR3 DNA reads TGTGCCTGGAGGACCCCGGGAGGGCCCACTGAAGCTTTCTTT. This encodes CAWRTPGGPTEAFF.

CDR3 nucleotide sequence: TGTGCCAGCAGGTCACAGAACACTGAAGCTTTCTTT. Translation: CASRSQNTEAFF. The rearrangement links TRBV7-9 to TRBJ1-1, with D unresolved. CDR3 length: 12 amino acids. Germline CDR1 and CDR2: SEHNR and FQNEAQ (reference sequence). V gave up 6 bases and J gave up 1 base, with 6 bases separating them.

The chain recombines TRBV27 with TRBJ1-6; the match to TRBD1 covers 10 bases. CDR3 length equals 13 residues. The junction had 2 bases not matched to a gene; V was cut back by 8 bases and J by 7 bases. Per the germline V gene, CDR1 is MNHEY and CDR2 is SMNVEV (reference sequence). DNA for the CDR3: TGTGCCAGCTGGGGACAGGGGAATTCACCCCTCCACTTT. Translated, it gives CASWGQGNSPLHF.

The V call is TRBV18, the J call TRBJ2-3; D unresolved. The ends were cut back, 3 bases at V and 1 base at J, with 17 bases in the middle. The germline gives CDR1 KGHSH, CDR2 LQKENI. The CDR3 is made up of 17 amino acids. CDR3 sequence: CASSPTALAAGTDTQYF. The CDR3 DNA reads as TGTGCCAGCTCACCGACCGCCCTCGCGGCTGGCACAGATACGCAGTATTTT.

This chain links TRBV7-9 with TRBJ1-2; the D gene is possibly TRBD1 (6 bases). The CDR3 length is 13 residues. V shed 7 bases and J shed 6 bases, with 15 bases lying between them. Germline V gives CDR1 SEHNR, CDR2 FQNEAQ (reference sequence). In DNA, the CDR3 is TGTGCCAGCAAATTGACAGGAGCTGATGGCTACACCTTC. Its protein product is CASKLTGADGYTF. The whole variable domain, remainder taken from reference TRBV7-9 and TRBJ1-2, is DTGVSQNPRHKITKRGQNVTFRCDPISEHNRLYWYRQTLGQGPEFLTYFQNEAQLEKSRLLSDRFSAERPKGSFSTLEIQRTEQGDSAMYLCASKLTGADGYTFGSGTRLTVV.

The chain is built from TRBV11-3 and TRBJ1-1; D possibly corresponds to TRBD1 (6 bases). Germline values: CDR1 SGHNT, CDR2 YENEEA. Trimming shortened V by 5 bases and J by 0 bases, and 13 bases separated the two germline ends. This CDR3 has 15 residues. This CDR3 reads CASSLRTAMNTEAFF. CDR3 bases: TGTGCCAGCAGCCTCCGGACAGCTATGAACACTGAAGCTTTCTTT.

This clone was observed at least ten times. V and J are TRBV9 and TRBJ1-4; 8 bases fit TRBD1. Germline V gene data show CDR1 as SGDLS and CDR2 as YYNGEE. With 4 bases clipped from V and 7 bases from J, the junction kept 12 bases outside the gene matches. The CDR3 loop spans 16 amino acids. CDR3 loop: CASSPTGGAQGEKLFF. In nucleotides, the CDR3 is TGTGCCAGCAGCCCCACAGGGGGGGCCCAGGGTGAAAAACTGTTTTTT.

Here the CDR3 reads CASSSSATNEKLFF. Here the CDR3 DNA reads TGCGCCAGCAGCTCCAGCGCAACTAATGAAAAACTGTTTTTT. The V and J genes are TRBV5-1 and TRBJ1-4; D uncertain. Germline CDR1 SGHRS, CDR2 YFSETQ. The V and J ends lost 3 bases and 0 bases respectively, with 6 bases between them. This CDR3 is built from 14 residues.

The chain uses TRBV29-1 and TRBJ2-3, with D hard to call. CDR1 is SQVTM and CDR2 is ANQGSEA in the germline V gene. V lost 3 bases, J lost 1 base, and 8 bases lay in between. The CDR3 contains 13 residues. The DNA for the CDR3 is TGCAGCGTTGATAGTCGGGGCACAGATACGCAGTATTTT. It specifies CSVDSRGTDTQYF.

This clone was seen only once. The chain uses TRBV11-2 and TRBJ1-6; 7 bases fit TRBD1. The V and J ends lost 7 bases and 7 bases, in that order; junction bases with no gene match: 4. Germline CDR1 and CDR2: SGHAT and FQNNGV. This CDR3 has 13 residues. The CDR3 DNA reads TGTGCCAGCATGGGACAGTCAAATTCACCCCTCCACTTT. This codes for CASMGQSNSPLHF.